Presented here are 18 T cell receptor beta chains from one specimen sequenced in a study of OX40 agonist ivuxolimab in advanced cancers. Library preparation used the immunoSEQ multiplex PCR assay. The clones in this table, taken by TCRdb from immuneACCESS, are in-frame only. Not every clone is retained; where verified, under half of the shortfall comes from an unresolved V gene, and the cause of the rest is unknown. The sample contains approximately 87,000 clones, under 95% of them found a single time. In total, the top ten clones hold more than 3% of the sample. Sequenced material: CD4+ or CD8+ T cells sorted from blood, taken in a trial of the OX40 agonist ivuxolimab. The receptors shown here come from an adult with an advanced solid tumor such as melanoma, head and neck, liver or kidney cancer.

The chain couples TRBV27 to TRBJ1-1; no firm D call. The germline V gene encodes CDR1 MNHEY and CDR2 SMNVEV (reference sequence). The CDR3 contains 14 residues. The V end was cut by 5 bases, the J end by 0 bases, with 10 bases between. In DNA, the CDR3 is TGTGCCAGCAGTACACCCGGGCTGAACACTGAAGCTTTCTTT. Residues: CASSTPGLNTEAFF.

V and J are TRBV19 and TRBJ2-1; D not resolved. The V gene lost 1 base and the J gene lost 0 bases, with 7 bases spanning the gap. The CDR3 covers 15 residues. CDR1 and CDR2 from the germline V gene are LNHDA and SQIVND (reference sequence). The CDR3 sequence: CASSIGKSSYNEQFF. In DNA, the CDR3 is TGTGCCAGTAGTATAGGTAAAAGCTCCTACAATGAGCAGTTCTTC.

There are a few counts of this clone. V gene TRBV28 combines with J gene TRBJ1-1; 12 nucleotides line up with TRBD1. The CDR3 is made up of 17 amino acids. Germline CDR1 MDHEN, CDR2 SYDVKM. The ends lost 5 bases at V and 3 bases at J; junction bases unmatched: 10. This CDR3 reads CASSTRDRGPRDTEAFF. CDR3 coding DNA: TGTGCCAGCAGTACCCGGGACAGGGGGCCGAGGGACACTGAAGCTTTCTTT.

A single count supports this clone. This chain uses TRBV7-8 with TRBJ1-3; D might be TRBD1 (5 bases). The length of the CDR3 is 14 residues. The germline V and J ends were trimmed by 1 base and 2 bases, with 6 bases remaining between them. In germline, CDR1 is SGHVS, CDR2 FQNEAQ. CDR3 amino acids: CASSLGGAGNTIYF. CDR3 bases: TGTGCCAGCAGCTTAGGGGGGGCTGGAAACACCATATATTTT. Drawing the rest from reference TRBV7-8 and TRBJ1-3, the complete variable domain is GAGVSQSPRYKVAKRGQDVALRCDPISGHVSLFWYQQALGQGPEFLTYFQNEAQLDKSGLPSDRFFAERPEGSVSTLKIQRTQQEDSAVYLCASSLGGAGNTIYFGEGSWLTVV.

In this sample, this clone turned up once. DNA of the CDR3: TGTGCCAGCAGCTTAAGGACAGGGTCCTACGAGCAGTACTTC. It is translated as CASSLRTGSYEQYF. The chain couples TRBV13 to TRBJ2-7; 8 nucleotides line up with TRBD1. This CDR3 region has 14 residues. J lost 1 base, V lost 2 bases, and 1 base had no gene match. Per the germline V gene, CDR1 is PRHDT and CDR2 is FYEKMQ (reference sequence).

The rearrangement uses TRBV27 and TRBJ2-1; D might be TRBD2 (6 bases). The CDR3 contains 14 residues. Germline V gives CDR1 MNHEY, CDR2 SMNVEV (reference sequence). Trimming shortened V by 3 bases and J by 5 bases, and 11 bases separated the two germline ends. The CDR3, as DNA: TGTGCCAGCAGTTTCAGGGACTTTAACAATGAGCAGTTCTTC. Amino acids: CASSFRDFNNEQFF.

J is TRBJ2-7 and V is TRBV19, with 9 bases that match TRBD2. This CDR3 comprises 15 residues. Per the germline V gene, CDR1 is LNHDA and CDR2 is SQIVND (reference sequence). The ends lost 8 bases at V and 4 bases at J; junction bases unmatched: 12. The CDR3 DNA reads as TGTGCCAGTGCTCCGAATAGCGGGAGTTCATACGAGCAGTACTTC. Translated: CASAPNSGSSYEQYF.

In nucleotides, the CDR3 is TGTGCCAGCAGCTTACTTACTAGCGGGAGCGCCGCTTACAATGAGCAGTTCTTC. It translates to CASSLLTSGSAAYNEQFF. The gene calls are TRBV11-2 and TRBJ2-1; 11 bases are shared with TRBD2. The CDR3 length is 18 residues. Trimming removed 2 bases from V and 4 bases from J; junction bases left unmatched: 10. Germline V CDR1 and CDR2: SGHAT, FQNNGV.

The CDR3 loop is CASSPRGGNSPLHF. The CDR3, as DNA: TGTGCCAGCAGTCCCAGGGGGGGAAATTCACCCCTCCACTTT. The rearrangement links TRBV27 to TRBJ1-6, with 7 bases aligning to TRBD1. CDR3 length: 14 residues. Trimming removed 5 bases from V and 7 bases from J; junction bases left unmatched: 5. Germline CDR1 is MNHEY and CDR2 is SMNVEV (reference sequence).

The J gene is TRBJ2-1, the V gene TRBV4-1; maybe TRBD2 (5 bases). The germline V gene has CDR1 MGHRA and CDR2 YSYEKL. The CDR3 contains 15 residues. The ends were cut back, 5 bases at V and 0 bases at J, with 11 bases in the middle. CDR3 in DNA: TGCGCCAGCAGCAGCCGGGAAAGCTCCTACAATGAGCAGTTCTTC. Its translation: CASSSRESSYNEQFF.

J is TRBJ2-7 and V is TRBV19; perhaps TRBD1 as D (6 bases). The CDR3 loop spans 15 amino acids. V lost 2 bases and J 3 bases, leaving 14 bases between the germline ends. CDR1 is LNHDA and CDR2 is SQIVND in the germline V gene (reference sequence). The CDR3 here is CASSIKGTPNYEQYF. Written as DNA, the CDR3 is TGTGCCAGTAGTATAAAGGGGACACCTAACTACGAGCAGTACTTC.

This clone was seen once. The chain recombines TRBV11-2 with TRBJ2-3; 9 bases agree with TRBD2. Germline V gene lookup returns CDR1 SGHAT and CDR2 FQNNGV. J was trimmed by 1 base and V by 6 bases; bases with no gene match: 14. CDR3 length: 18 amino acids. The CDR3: CASRNPGVAGAGTDTQYF. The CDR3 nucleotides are TGTGCCAGCAGAAACCCCGGGGTAGCGGGGGCGGGCACAGATACGCAGTATTTT.

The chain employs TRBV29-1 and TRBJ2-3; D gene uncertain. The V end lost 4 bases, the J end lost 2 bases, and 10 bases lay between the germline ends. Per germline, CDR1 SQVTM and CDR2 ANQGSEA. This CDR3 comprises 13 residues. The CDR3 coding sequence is TGCAGCGTTGGTGGACCTTACACAGATACGCAGTATTTT. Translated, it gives CSVGGPYTDTQYF.

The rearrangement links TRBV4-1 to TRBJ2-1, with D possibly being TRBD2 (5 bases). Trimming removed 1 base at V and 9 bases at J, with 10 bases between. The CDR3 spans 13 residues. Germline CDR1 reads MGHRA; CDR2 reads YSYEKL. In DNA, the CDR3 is TGCGCCAGCAGCCAAGCTCTGGCGGGTGAGCAGTTCTTC. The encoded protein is CASSQALAGEQFF.

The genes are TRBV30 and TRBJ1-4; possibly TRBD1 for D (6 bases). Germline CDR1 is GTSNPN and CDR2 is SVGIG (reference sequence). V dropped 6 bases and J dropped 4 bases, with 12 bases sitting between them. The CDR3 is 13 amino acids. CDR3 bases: TGTGCCTGTGGGACACCGCATAATGAAAAACTGTTTTTT. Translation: CACGTPHNEKLFF.

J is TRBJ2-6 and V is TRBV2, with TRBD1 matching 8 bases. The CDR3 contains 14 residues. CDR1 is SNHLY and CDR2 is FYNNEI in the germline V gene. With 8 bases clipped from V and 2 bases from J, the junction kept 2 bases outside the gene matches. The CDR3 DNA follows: TGTGCCAGCTTGACAGGGGCTGGGGCCAACGTCCTGACTTTC. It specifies CASLTGAGANVLTF.

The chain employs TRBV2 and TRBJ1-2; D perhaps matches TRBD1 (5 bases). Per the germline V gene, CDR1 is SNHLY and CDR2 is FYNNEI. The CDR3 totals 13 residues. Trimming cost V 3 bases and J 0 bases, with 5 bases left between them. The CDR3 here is CASSETANYGYTF. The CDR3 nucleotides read TGTGCCAGCAGTGAGACAGCTAACTATGGCTACACCTTC.

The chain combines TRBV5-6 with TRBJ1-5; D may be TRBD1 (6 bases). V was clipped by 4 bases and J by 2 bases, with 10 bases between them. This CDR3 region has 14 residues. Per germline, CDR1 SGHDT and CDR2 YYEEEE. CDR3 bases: TGTGCCAGCAGCAGAGGACAGCGCAATCAGCCCCAGCATTTT. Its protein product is CASSRGQRNQPQHF.